The source of this T cell receptor beta chain is a study of blood T cell repertoires in COVID-19. Study details: Whether acute or convalescent, the COVID-19 samples came from the United States, Italy and Spain.

TCRdb's copy holds only in-frame clones and misses some; the assay was immunoSEQ multiplex PCR. The data show around 390,000 clones, just under 90% seen once. Germline V gene lookup returns CDR1 SGDLS and CDR2 YYNGEE. With 0 bases removed from V and 3 bases from J, the gap between germline ends came to 10 bases. CDR3 length equals 15 residues. V gene TRBV9 combines with J gene TRBJ2-1; D gene ambiguous. Sequencing used PBMCs or T cells enriched from blood (not recorded which). This TCR was recovered from a woman between 45 and 65 years old who had recovered from COVID-19. The CDR3 coding sequence is TGTGCCAGCAGCGTAGGTGTAGCCGTCTACAATGAGCAGTTCTTC. This translates into CASSVGVAVYNEQFF.